The 32 T cell receptor beta chains given below trace back to one sample, sequenced in a study of shared clonotypes between healthy human individuals. Terminally differentiated effector memory CD45RA+ cells were excluded by CCR7 positive selection of CD45RO-negative cells. Sequencing was performed with immunoSEQ multiplex PCR; in TCRdb, only in-frame clones are kept and a portion is missing. The sample consists of 1.5 million to 2.5 million clones, about 95% of them appearing once. Specimen: naive CD8+ T cells sorted from blood. These receptor sequences come from a man younger than 30 in good health.

The V gene is TRBV2, the J gene TRBJ1-1; 9 bases agree with TRBD1. Unmatched junction bases numbered 15, after V lost 6 bases and J lost 1 base. Germline assignment: CDR1 SNHLY and CDR2 FYNNEI. The CDR3 extends over 18 amino acids. This chain's CDR3 is CASSTLRDRDSRNTEAFF. DNA for the CDR3: TGTGCCAGCAGCACACTCCGGGACAGGGACTCGCGGAACACTGAAGCTTTCTTT.

V gene TRBV2 combines with J gene TRBJ2-5, with 7 positions matching TRBD2. The V gene end was trimmed by 3 bases and the J gene end by 4 bases; junction bases not matched to a gene: 5. CDR1 and CDR2 from the germline V gene are SNHLY and FYNNEI. This CDR3 spans 14 amino acids. CDR3 nucleotides: TGTGCCAGCAGTGAGATACAGCGGGGAGAGACCCAGTACTTC. Its translation is CASSEIQRGETQYF.

This clone was recorded only once. This chain uses TRBV20-1 with TRBJ2-3, with D unclear. Germline CDR1 and CDR2: DFQATT and SNEGSKA (reference sequence). This CDR3 is 11 amino acids long. V was shortened by 1 base and J by 7 bases, with 6 bases between the two germline ends. The CDR3 nucleotides are TGCAGTGCTAGAGGCGGAAATACGCAGTATTTT. Translation gives CSARGGNTQYF.

V and J are TRBV5-6 and TRBJ2-3; D not certain. The germline V gene encodes CDR1 SGHDT and CDR2 YYEEEE. V lost 1 base and J lost 0, with 12 bases in between. The length of the CDR3 is 16 residues. The CDR3 loop reads CASSLQLPVSTDTQYF. The CDR3 coding sequence is TGTGCCAGCAGCTTGCAATTGCCGGTTAGCACAGATACGCAGTATTTT.

The chain carries TRBV5-1 and TRBJ2-7, with D unclear. V gave up 0 bases and J gave up 3 bases, with 10 bases separating them. The CDR3 extends over 14 amino acids. Germline CDR1 reads SGHRS; CDR2 reads YFSETQ. The CDR3 DNA is TGCGCCAGCAGCTTGGGGCCAAGGGTCTACGAGCAGTACTTC. Its translation is CASSLGPRVYEQYF.

CDR3 region: CASSLVAAGAYNEQFF. The CDR3 DNA sequence: TGCGCCAGCAGCTTGGTTGCAGCGGGGGCCTACAATGAGCAGTTCTTC. This chain links TRBV5-1 with TRBJ2-1; TRBD2 aligns across 8 bases. V was pared by 0 bases and J by 2 bases, with 4 bases of the junction left unmatched. This CDR3 has 16 residues. Germline lookup yields CDR1 SGHRS and CDR2 YFSETQ.

This CDR3 reads CASTWKGPNYNEQFF. DNA of the CDR3: TGTGCCAGCACGTGGAAGGGACCGAACTACAATGAGCAGTTCTTC. The chain couples TRBV6-5 to TRBJ2-1; perhaps D is TRBD1 or TRBD2 (5 bases each). Between the trimmed V and J ends, which lost 7 bases and 3 bases, there was a span of 16 bases. The germline V gene encodes CDR1 MNHEY and CDR2 SVGAGI. CDR3 length equals 15 residues.

The chain employs TRBV10-1 and TRBJ2-2; D is possibly TRBD1 (5 bases). Trimming stripped 3 bases from V and 5 bases from J, with 10 bases between. This CDR3 has 14 amino acids. Germline CDR1 WNHNN, CDR2 SYGVQD (reference sequence). In DNA form, the CDR3 reads TGCGCCAGCAGTGACAGGGATGAGACCGGGGAGCTGTTTTTT. It specifies CASSDRDETGELFF.

This rearrangement joins TRBV10-1 to TRBJ1-1; D is unresolved. This CDR3 spans 13 amino acids. From germline, CDR1 is WNHNN and CDR2 SYGVQD (reference sequence). Deletions cut 6 bases from V and 1 base from J, with 9 bases between. The CDR3 DNA is TGCGCCAGCAGCACCCTTTGGAACACTGAAGCTTTCTTT. Protein product: CASSTLWNTEAFF.

The rearrangement joins TRBV4-1 to TRBJ2-3; 9 positions agree with TRBD1. The ends lost 3 bases at V and 4 bases at J; junction bases unmatched: 11. This CDR3 spans 17 amino acids. Germline V gene sequence: CDR1 MGHRA, CDR2 YSYEKL. The CDR3 coding sequence is TGCGCCAGCAGCCAGGGCACCGGGACAGGGTTCCCAGATACGCAGTATTTT. Translating it yields CASSQGTGTGFPDTQYF.

V usage is TRBV9 and J usage is TRBJ2-1; D may match TRBD1 or TRBD2 (5 bases each). V lost 4 bases, J lost 6 bases, and 14 bases lay in between. Germline V CDR1 and CDR2: SGDLS, YYNGEE. The CDR3 has 14 residues. CDR3 nucleotide sequence: TGTGCCAGCAGCCCTTACGAGGGGAGCAATGAGCAGTTCTTC. It specifies CASSPYEGSNEQFF.

In this sample, this clone turned up once. The CDR3 DNA sequence: TGCGCCAGCAGGAACACAGGTGATCATAGCAATCAGCCCCAGCATTTT. It yields the protein CASRNTGDHSNQPQHF. The rearrangement links TRBV10-1 to TRBJ1-5; tentatively, D is TRBD1 (5 bases). The CDR3 has 16 amino acids. Trimming took 6 bases from V and 0 from J, leaving 15 bases between them. CDR1 and CDR2 (germline): WNHNN, SYGVQD (reference sequence).

V is TRBV4-3 and J is TRBJ2-1; D is perhaps TRBD2 (6 bases). Deletions cut 4 bases from V and 0 bases from J, with 16 bases between. The CDR3 loop spans 17 amino acids. The V gene's germline CDR1 is LGHNA and CDR2 YSLEER. Here the CDR3 reads CASSPYSGPASYNEQFF. For the CDR3, the DNA is TGCGCCAGCAGCCCATATAGCGGACCCGCCTCCTACAATGAGCAGTTCTTC.

This clone was picked up one time. The chain couples TRBV7-8 to TRBJ1-2; a weak D match, TRBD1 (5 bases). The CDR3 runs to 16 residues. From germline, CDR1 is SGHVS and CDR2 FQNEAQ. Between the trimmed V and J ends, which lost 1 base and 0 bases, there was a span of 12 bases. The CDR3 sequence is CASSLDSGGPNYGYTF. DNA of the CDR3: TGTGCCAGCAGCTTAGATTCGGGGGGTCCTAACTATGGCTACACCTTC.

The gene calls are TRBV29-1 and TRBJ1-1, with 7 bases lining up with TRBD1. The V gene's germline CDR1 is SQVTM and CDR2 ANQGSEA. The V and J ends lost 7 bases and 6 bases, in that order; junction bases with no gene match: 20. The CDR3 is 16 amino acids. The CDR3: CSALPPMTGKVAEAFF. The DNA for the CDR3 is TGCAGCGCTCTCCCCCCAATGACAGGGAAGGTCGCTGAAGCTTTCTTT.

The CDR3: CASRWNTEAFF. Here the CDR3 DNA reads TGTGCCAGCAGGTGGAACACTGAAGCTTTCTTT. This rearrangement joins TRBV6-1 to TRBJ1-1; D not resolved. Germline lookup yields CDR1 MNHNS and CDR2 SASEGT. The CDR3 extends over 11 amino acids. V was pared by 6 bases and J by 1 base, with 3 bases between.

The genes are TRBV7-8 and TRBJ2-7; TRBD2 aligns across 11 bases. Trimming removed 0 bases from V and 5 bases from J; junction bases left unmatched: 9. Germline V gene sequence: CDR1 SGHVS, CDR2 FQNEAQ. The CDR3 has 17 residues. The CDR3, as DNA: TGTGCCAGCAGCTTAGCGCGTGTTAGCGGGAGGGCCGACGAGCAGTACTTC. It codes for CASSLARVSGRADEQYF.

This clone showed up just once. The CDR3 DNA reads TGCGCCAGCAGCCAAGAGGGGACACCGGTTGAAAAACTGTTTTTT. Encoded protein: CASSQEGTPVEKLFF. The chain joins TRBV4-1 to TRBJ1-4, with a weak D call TRBD1 (6 bases). Germline V CDR1 and CDR2: MGHRA, YSYEKL. The CDR3 covers 15 residues. Trimming took 0 bases from V and 7 from J, leaving 12 bases between them.

The J gene is TRBJ1-1, the V gene TRBV5-6; D is uncertain. The CDR3 has 15 amino acids. CDR1 and CDR2 from the germline V gene are SGHDT and YYEEEE. Trimming took off 2 bases at V and 0 bases at J, with 11 bases between the two ends. The CDR3 sequence: CASSLGGIMNTEAFF. CDR3 coding DNA: TGTGCCAGCAGCTTAGGCGGGATCATGAACACTGAAGCTTTCTTT.

CDR3 protein: CASSGPNEQFF. CDR3 DNA sequence: TGTGCCAGCTCGGGACCCAATGAGCAGTTCTTC. V gene TRBV6-6 combines with J gene TRBJ2-1; either TRBD1 or TRBD2 may fit D (5 bases each). Germline loops: CDR1 MNHNY, CDR2 SVGAGI (reference sequence). The CDR3 loop spans 11 amino acids. The germline V and J ends were trimmed by 8 bases and 6 bases, with 8 bases remaining between them.

The chain uses TRBV6-1 and TRBJ1-2, with 7 bases matching TRBD1. This CDR3 contains 14 residues. Germline-derived CDR1 and CDR2 are MNHNS and SASEGT. J gave up 4 bases and V 6 bases, and 8 bases lay outside the gene matches. The CDR3 DNA is TGTGCCAGCAGGGTACCCGGACAGGTCTATGGCTACACCTTC. Amino acid sequence: CASRVPGQVYGYTF.

With regard to this clone: Possible read error: a much larger clone is one base away. The same CDR3 can be traced to other DNA sequences in this sample. This chain links TRBV9 with TRBJ1-1; possibly TRBD1 for D (5 bases). V was pared by 0 bases and J by 5 bases, with 8 bases between. The length of the CDR3 is 13 residues. Germline assignment: CDR1 SGDLS and CDR2 YYNGEE. The CDR3 DNA reads as TGTGCCAGCAGCGTAGGAGGGGAAACTGAAGCTTTCTTT. Translating gives CASSVGGETEAFF.

V usage is TRBV15 and J usage is TRBJ1-3; D unclear. Trimming shortened V by 0 bases and J by 4 bases, and 10 bases separated the two germline ends. Germline V CDR1 and CDR2: LNHNV, YYDKDF (reference sequence). The CDR3 runs to 15 residues. CDR3 coding DNA: TGTGCCACCAGCAGAGATTTGGGGTTCGGAAACACCATATATTTT. Amino acids: CATSRDLGFGNTIYF.

The chain recombines TRBV13 with TRBJ2-3; TRBD2 aligns across 8 bases. Germline V lookup: CDR1 PRHDT, CDR2 FYEKMQ (reference sequence). The CDR3 is made up of 16 amino acids. With 2 bases clipped from V and 4 bases from J, the junction kept 8 bases outside the gene matches. The CDR3 loop is CASSLRGGRSSDTQYF. The CDR3 DNA follows: TGTGCCAGCAGCTTACGGGGGGGCCGGTCCTCAGATACGCAGTATTTT.

Regarding this clone: The sample contains more than one DNA sequence encoding this CDR3. The CDR3 nucleotides are TGTGCCAGCAGCTCTCCTAGCACCGGGGAGCTGTTTTTT. Protein: CASSSPSTGELFF. The chain has TRBV9 and TRBJ2-2; the D is unclear. In germline, CDR1 is SGDLS, CDR2 YYNGEE. The CDR3 has 13 amino acids. V was clipped by 4 bases and J by 4 bases, with 8 bases between them. Filled out from reference TRBV9 and TRBJ2-2, the complete variable domain reads DSGVTQTPKHLITATGQRVTLRCSPRSGDLSVYWYQQSLDQGLQFLIQYYNGEERAKGNILERFSAQQFPDLHSELNLSSLELGDSALYFCASSSPSTGELFFGEGSRLTVL.

As for this clone: Additional DNA sequences in this sample encode the identical CDR3. V and J are TRBV28 and TRBJ1-2; D is ambiguous. V dropped 3 bases and J dropped 2 bases, with 7 bases sitting between them. Germline CDR1 is MDHEN and CDR2 is SYDVKM. The CDR3 sequence is 13 residues long. CDR3 sequence: CASSLGGNYGYTF. The CDR3 DNA follows: TGTGCCAGCAGTTTGGGAGGGAACTATGGCTACACCTTC.

CDR3 in DNA: TGTGCCAGCAGCCCCCCAGGCAGAACAGGGGACAACGAGCAGTACTTC. Translation gives CASSPPGRTGDNEQYF. This rearrangement joins TRBV9 to TRBJ2-7; 7 bases map to TRBD1. V was clipped by 4 bases and J by 5 bases; unmatched bases: 15. The germline gives CDR1 SGDLS, CDR2 YYNGEE. This CDR3 contains 16 residues.

The gene calls are TRBV11-2 and TRBJ1-1; perhaps TRBD1 as D (5 bases). Trimming took off 0 bases at V and 1 base at J, with 21 bases between the two ends. The CDR3 is made up of 19 amino acids. CDR1 is SGHAT, CDR2 FQNNGV, per germline. CDR3 in amino acids: CASSLDSPPGLQQNTEAFF. The CDR3 DNA sequence: TGTGCCAGCAGCTTAGATTCCCCACCAGGGCTGCAACAGAACACTGAAGCTTTCTTT.

The rearrangement joins TRBV5-1 to TRBJ2-1; D unresolved. The V gene lost 0 bases and the J gene lost 7 bases, with 8 bases spanning the gap. The CDR3 runs 13 residues. Germline lookup yields CDR1 SGHRS and CDR2 YFSETQ. CDR3 DNA sequence: TGCGCCAGCAGCTTGGAAGGTGGGAATGAGCAGTTCTTC. Amino acid sequence: CASSLEGGNEQFF.

The V call is TRBV9, the J call TRBJ2-3; perhaps TRBD2 as D (5 bases). Germline CDR1 and CDR2: SGDLS and YYNGEE. Trimming took 1 base from V and 3 from J, leaving 9 bases between them. The CDR3 sequence is 14 residues long. In nucleotides, the CDR3 is TGTGCCAGCAGCGTATTCGGGGAAACAGATACGCAGTATTTT. This codes for CASSVFGETDTQYF. The complete variable domain, with remaining parts taken from reference TRBV9 and TRBJ2-3, reads DSGVTQTPKHLITATGQRVTLRCSPRSGDLSVYWYQQSLDQGLQFLIQYYNGEERAKGNILERFSAQQFPDLHSELNLSSLELGDSALYFCASSVFGETDTQYFGPGTRLTVL.

CDR3 amino acids: CASSPGTGNTIYF. The CDR3 nucleotides read TGTGCCAGCAGCCCGGGGACTGGAAACACCATATATTTT. The chain employs TRBV9 and TRBJ1-3; D is ambiguous. CDR1 is SGDLS, CDR2 YYNGEE, per germline. This CDR3 spans 13 amino acids. The V and J ends lost 4 bases and 2 bases respectively, with 7 bases between them. Combining the CDR3 with reference TRBV9 and TRBJ1-3 gives the whole variable domain DSGVTQTPKHLITATGQRVTLRCSPRSGDLSVYWYQQSLDQGLQFLIQYYNGEERAKGNILERFSAQQFPDLHSELNLSSLELGDSALYFCASSPGTGNTIYFGEGSWLTVV.

The chain uses TRBV27 and TRBJ1-1, with D possibly being TRBD1 (5 bases). From germline, CDR1 is MNHEY and CDR2 SMNVEV (reference sequence). CDR3 length: 12 amino acids. With 4 bases removed from V and 11 bases from J, the gap between germline ends came to 14 bases. The CDR3 spells CASSSYTGDAFF. The CDR3 DNA reads as TGTGCCAGCAGTTCTTATACTGGGGACGCTTTCTTT.